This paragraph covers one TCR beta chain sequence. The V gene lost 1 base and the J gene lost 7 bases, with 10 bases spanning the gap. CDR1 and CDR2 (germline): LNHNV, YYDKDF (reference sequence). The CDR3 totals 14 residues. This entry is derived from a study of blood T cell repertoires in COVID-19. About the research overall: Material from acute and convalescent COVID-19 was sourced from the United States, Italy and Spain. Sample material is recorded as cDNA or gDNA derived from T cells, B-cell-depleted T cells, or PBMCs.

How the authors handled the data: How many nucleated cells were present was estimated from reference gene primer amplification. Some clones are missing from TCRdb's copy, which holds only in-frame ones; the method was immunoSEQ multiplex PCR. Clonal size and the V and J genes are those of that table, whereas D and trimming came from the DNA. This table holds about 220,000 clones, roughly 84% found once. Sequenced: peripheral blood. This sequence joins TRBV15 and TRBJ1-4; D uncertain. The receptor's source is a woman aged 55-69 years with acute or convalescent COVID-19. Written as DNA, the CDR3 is TGTGCCACCAGCAGAGGACTTACGGGTGAAAAACTGTTTTTT. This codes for CATSRGLTGEKLFF.